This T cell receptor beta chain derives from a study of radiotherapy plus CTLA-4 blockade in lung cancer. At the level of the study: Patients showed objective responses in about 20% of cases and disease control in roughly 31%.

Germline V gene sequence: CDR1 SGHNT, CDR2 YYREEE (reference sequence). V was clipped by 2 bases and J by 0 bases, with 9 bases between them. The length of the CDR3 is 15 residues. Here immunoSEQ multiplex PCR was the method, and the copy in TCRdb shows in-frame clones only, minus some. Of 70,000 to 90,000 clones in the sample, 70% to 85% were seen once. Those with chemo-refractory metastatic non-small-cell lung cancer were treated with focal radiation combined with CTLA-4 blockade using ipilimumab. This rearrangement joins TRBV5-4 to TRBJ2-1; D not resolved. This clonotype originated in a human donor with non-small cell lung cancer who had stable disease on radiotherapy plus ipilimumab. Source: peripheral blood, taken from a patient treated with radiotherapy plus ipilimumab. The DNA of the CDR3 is TGTGCCAGCAGCTTAGACACGAGCTCCTACAATGAGCAGTTCTTC. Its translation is CASSLDTSSYNEQFF.